The subject of this entry is one T cell receptor beta chain. Its target is not known. Using immunoSEQ multiplex PCR, the repertoire was profiled, and TCRdb retains in-frame clones only, with some absent. The sample shows millions of clones, just over 90% of them seen only once. These data belong to a study of shared clonotypes between healthy human individuals. Trimming pared 3 bases from V and 7 bases from J, leaving 19 bases between. Germline V lookup: CDR1 LNHDA, CDR2 SQIVND (reference sequence). This CDR3 comprises 16 residues. The study, taken as a whole, reports: The generation probabilities recorded for non-shared clonotypes fell below those of clonotypes shared by all four donors. An anticipated effect of sequencing depth on clonotype sharing among donors was recognized. Larger richness was generally estimated for naive than memory subsets.

The TCR originated in a young man in good health. The rearrangement uses TRBV19 and TRBJ1-5, with D possibly matching TRBD1 (6 bases). Sequenced: naive CD4+ T cells sorted from blood. Stated subset: CD45RA+ positively selected. The CDR3 sequence: CASSISRGKRNQPQHF. The CDR3 bases are TGTGCCAGTAGTATTTCCAGGGGCAAAAGAAACCAGCCCCAGCATTTT.